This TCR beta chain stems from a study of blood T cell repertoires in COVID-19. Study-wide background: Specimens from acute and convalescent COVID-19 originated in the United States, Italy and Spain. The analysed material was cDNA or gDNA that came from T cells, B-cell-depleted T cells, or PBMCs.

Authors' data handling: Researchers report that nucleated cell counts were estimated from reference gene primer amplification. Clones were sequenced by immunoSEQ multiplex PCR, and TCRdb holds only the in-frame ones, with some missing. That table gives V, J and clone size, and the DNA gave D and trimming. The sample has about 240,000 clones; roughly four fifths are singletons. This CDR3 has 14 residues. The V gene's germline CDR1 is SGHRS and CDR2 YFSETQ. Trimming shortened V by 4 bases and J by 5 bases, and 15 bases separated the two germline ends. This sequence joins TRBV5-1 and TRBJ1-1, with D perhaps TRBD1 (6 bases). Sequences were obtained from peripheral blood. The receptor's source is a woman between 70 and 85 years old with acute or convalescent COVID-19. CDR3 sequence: CASSVNRVRTEAFF. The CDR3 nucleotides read TGCGCCAGCAGCGTAAACAGGGTGAGGACTGAAGCTTTCTTT. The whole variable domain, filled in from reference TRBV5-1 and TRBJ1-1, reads KAGVTQTPRYLIKTRGQQVTLSCSPISGHRSVSWYQQTPGQGLQFLFEYFSETQRNKGNFPGRFSGRQFSNSRSEMNVSTLELGDSALYLCASSVNRVRTEAFFGQGTRLTVV.